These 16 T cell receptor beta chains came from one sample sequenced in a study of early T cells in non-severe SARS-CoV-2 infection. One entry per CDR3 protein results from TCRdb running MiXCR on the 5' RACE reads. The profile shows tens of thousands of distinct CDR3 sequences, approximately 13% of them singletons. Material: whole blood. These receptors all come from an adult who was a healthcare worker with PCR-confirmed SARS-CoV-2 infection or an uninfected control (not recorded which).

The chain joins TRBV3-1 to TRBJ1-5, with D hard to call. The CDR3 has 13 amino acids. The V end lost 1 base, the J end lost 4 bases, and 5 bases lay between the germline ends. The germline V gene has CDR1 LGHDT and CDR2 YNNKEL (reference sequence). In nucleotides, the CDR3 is TGTGCCAGCAGCCAAGGGCCTAATCAGCCCCAGCATTTT. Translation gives CASSQGPNQPQHF.

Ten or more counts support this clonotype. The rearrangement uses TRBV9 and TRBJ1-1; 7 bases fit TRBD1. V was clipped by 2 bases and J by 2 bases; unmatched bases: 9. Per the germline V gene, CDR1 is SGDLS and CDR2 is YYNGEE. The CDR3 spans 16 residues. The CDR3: CASSVGSGTVNTEAFF. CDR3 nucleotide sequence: TGTGCCAGCAGCGTTGGATCCGGGACAGTTAACACTGAAGCTTTCTTT.

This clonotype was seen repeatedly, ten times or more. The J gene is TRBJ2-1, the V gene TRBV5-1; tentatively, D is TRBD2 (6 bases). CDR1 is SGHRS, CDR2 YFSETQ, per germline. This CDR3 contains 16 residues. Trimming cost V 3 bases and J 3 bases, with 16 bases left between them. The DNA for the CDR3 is TGCGCCAGCAGCTACCCCGGGACTTCCTTCTACAATGAGCAGTTCTTC. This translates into CASSYPGTSFYNEQFF.

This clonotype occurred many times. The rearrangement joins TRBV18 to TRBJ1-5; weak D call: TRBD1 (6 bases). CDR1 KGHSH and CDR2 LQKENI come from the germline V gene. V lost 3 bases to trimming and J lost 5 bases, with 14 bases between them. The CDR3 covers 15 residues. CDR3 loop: CASSPGAGGYQPQHF. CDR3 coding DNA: TGTGCCAGCTCACCGGGGGCCGGGGGCTATCAGCCCCAGCATTTT.

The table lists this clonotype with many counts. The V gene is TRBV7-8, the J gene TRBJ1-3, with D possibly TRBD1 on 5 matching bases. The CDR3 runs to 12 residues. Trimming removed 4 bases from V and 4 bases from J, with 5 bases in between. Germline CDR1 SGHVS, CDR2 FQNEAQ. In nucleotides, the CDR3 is TGTGCCAGCAGCTCAGGGGGAAACACCATATATTTT. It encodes CASSSGGNTIYF.

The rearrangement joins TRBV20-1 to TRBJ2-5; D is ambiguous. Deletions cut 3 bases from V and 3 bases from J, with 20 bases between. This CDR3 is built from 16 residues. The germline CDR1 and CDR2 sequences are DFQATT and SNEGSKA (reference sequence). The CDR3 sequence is CSASWPSRAYKETQYF. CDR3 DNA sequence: TGCAGTGCTAGCTGGCCTTCCCGGGCCTATAAAGAGACCCAGTACTTC.

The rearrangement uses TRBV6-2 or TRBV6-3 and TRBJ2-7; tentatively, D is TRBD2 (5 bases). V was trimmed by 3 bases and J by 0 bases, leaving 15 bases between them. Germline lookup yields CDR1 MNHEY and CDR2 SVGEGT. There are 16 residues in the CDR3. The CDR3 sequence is CASSYGTSGNSYEQYF. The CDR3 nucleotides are TGTGCCAGCAGTTATGGTACAAGCGGCAACTCCTACGAGCAGTACTTC.

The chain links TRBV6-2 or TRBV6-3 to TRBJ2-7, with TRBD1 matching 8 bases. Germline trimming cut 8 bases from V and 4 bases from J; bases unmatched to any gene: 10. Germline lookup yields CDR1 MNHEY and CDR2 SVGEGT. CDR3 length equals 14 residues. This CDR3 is CASHSAGGWYEQYF. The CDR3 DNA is TGTGCCAGCCACTCGGCAGGGGGCTGGTACGAGCAGTACTTC.

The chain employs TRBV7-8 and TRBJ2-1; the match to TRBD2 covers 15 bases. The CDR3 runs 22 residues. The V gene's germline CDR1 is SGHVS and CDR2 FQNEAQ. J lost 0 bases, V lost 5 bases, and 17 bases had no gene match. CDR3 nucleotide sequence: TGTGCCAGCAGCCCCCGGGCCGGGACTAGCGGGAGGCCCGACAGCTCCTACAATGAGCAGTTCTTC. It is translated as CASSPRAGTSGRPDSSYNEQFF.

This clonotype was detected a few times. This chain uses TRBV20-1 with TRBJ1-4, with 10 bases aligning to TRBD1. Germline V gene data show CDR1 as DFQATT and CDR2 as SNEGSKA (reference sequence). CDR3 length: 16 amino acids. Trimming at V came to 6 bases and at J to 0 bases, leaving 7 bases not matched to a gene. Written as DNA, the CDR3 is TGCAGTGCCCTGGGGGACAGGGGTACAACTAATGAAAAACTGTTTTTT. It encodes CSALGDRGTTNEKLFF.

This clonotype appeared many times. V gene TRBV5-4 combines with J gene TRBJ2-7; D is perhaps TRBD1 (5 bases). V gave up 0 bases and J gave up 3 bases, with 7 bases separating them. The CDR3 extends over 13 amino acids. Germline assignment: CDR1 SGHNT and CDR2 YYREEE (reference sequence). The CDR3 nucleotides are TGTGCCAGCAGCTTGGACAGGAGCTACGAGCAGTACTTC. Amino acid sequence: CASSLDRSYEQYF.

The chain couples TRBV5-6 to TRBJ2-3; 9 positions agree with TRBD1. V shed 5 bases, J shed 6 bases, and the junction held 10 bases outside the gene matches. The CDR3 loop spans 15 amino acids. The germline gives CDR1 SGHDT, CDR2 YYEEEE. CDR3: CASSRGGQGLDTQYF. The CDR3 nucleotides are TGTGCCAGCAGTAGAGGAGGACAGGGGTTGGATACGCAGTATTTT.

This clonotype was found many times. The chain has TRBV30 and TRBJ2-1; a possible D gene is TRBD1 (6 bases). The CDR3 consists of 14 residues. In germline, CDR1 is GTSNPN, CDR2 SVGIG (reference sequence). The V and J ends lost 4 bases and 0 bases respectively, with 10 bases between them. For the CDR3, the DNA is TGTGCCTGGACGACGGGACACTCCTACAATGAGCAGTTCTTC. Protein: CAWTTGHSYNEQFF.

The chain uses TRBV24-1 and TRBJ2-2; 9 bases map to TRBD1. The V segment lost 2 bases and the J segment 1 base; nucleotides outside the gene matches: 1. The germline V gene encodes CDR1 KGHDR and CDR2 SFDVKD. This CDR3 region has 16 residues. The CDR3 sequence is CATSDWGQGNTGELFF. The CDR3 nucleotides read TGTGCCACCAGTGATTGGGGACAGGGGAACACCGGGGAGCTGTTTTTT.

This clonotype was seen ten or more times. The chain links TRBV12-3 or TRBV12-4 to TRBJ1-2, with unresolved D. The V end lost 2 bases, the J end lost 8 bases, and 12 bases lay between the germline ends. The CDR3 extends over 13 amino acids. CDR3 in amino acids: CASSLSGHGGYTF. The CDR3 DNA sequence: TGTGCCAGCAGTTTATCGGGCCACGGAGGCTACACCTTC.

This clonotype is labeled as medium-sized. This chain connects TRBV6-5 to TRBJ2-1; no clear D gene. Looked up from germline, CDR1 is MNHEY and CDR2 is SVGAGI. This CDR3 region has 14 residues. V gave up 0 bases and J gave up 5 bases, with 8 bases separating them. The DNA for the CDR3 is TGTGCCAGCAGTTACTCTGGTACTCACAATGAGCAGTTCTTC. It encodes CASSYSGTHNEQFF.